This T cell receptor beta chain was observed in a study of beta chain features in type 1 diabetes. TCRB transcripts that were expressed got sequenced, as all of the isolated RNA had been reverse transcribed. The method was immunoSEQ multiplex PCR; TCRdb's version includes in-frame clones alone and lacks a portion of them. The data contain more than 120,000 clones, under 11% of them seen just once; the ten biggest clones take up less than 1.5%. The sequence was collected from a man younger than 30 in good health. The sample comprised naive CD4+ T cells from blood.

This chain's CDR3 is CASSFTGTGTYEQYF. The CDR3 DNA sequence: TGCGCCAGCAGTTTTACCGGGACAGGGACGTACGAGCAGTACTTC. The chain has TRBV5-1 and TRBJ2-7; 9 bases are a match to TRBD1. Germline V lookup: CDR1 SGHRS, CDR2 YFSETQ. The CDR3 has 15 amino acids. V dropped 5 bases and J dropped 4; count of bases not matched to a gene: 10.